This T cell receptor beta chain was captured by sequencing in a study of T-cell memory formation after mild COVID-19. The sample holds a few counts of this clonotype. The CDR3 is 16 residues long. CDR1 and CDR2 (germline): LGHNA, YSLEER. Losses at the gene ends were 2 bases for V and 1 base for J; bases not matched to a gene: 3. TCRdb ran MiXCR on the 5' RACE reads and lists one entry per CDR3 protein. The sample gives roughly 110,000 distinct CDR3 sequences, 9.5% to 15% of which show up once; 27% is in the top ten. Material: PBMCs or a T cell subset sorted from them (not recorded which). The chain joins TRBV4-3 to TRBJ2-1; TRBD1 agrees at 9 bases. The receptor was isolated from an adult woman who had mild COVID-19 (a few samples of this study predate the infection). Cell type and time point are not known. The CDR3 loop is CASSQQDRGSYNEQFF. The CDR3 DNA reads TGCGCCAGCAGCCAACAAGACAGGGGGTCCTACAATGAGCAGTTCTTC.